These 12 T cell receptor beta chains share one sample of origin, sequenced in a study of cytomegalovirus exposure and HLA in healthy donors. The PCR used 60 Vbeta and 13 Jbeta primers. Profiling relied on immunoSEQ multiplex PCR, and the TCRdb table lists in-frame clones only, not all of them. The table records 110,000 or so clones, 70% to 85% of them present only once. The sample comprised PBMCs. Receptors originate from a woman between 18 and 29 years old in good health and CMV-seronegative.

This clone was seen only a few times. The chain links TRBV4-3 to TRBJ1-2; no firm D call. Germline values: CDR1 LGHNA, CDR2 YSLEER. Trimming removed 2 bases from V and 5 bases from J, with 9 bases in between. This CDR3 has 13 amino acids. The CDR3 bases are TGCGCCAGCAGCCAATCCGGGGTGTATGGCTACACCTTC. Amino acids: CASSQSGVYGYTF.

This clone showed up just a few times. The rearrangement uses TRBV5-8 and TRBJ1-4, with TRBD1 matching 8 bases. V shed 4 bases, J shed 10 bases, and the junction held 9 bases outside the gene matches. Germline V CDR1 and CDR2: SGHTS, YDEGEE. The CDR3 length is 14 residues. The CDR3: CASSPGQGQGKLFF. The DNA for the CDR3 is TGTGCCAGCAGCCCCGGACAGGGTCAAGGAAAACTGTTTTTT.

This clone was picked up one time. The rearrangement links TRBV7-9 to TRBJ1-5; D gene uncertain. Germline V gives CDR1 SEHNR, CDR2 FQNEAQ (reference sequence). CDR3 length: 14 amino acids. The V end was cut by 3 bases, the J end by 4 bases, with 10 bases between. The DNA for the CDR3 is TGTGCCAGCAGCTTTTCCGACGGGAATCAGCCCCAGCATTTT. It encodes CASSFSDGNQPQHF.

This chain links TRBV5-1 with TRBJ1-2; TRBD1 agrees at 10 bases. CDR1 and CDR2 (germline): SGHRS, YFSETQ. Unmatched junction bases numbered 1, after V lost 0 bases and J lost 2 bases. This CDR3 has 15 amino acids. The chain's CDR3 is CASSLATGGNYGYTF. The CDR3 DNA is TGCGCCAGCAGCTTGGCGACAGGGGGCAACTATGGCTACACCTTC. Using reference TRBV5-1 and TRBJ1-2 for the parts outside the CDR3, the full variable domain is KAGVTQTPRYLIKTRGQQVTLSCSPISGHRSVSWYQQTPGQGLQFLFEYFSETQRNKGNFPGRFSGRQFSNSRSEMNVSTLELGDSALYLCASSLATGGNYGYTFGSGTRLTVV.

The V call is TRBV27, the J call TRBJ1-6, with D possibly TRBD1 on 5 matching bases. The CDR3 runs 15 residues. The V end was cut by 6 bases, the J end by 5 bases, with 14 bases between. CDR1 and CDR2 (germline): MNHEY, SMNVEV (reference sequence). CDR3 protein: CASSRGRGDNSPLHF. CDR3 sequence (DNA): TGTGCCAGCAGCCGCGGGAGGGGCGATAATTCACCCCTCCACTTT.

V is TRBV28 and J is TRBJ2-7, with D perhaps TRBD1 (8 bases). CDR1 is MDHEN, CDR2 SYDVKM, per germline. V lost 6 bases to trimming and J lost 5 bases, with 20 bases between them. This CDR3 contains 15 residues. The CDR3 nucleotides are TGTGCCAGCAGGGAAACAGGGGGGGGATTCCACGAGCAGTACTTC. Encoded protein: CASRETGGGFHEQYF. Combining the CDR3 with reference TRBV28 and TRBJ2-7 gives the whole variable domain DVKVTQSSRYLVKRTGEKVFLECVQDMDHENMFWYRQDPGLGLRLIYFSYDVKMKEKGDIPEGYSVSREKKERFSLILESASTNQTSMYLCASRETGGGFHEQYFGPGTRLTVT.

J is TRBJ1-2 and V is TRBV5-4, with D tentatively TRBD1 (5 bases). Germline V gene sequence: CDR1 SGHNT, CDR2 YYREEE (reference sequence). This CDR3 has 13 amino acids. The V end lost 4 bases, the J end lost 5 bases, and 12 bases lay between the germline ends. The DNA for the CDR3 is TGTGCCAGCAGCCGGACGGGGGTTTATGGCTACACCTTC. This translates into CASSRTGVYGYTF.

The rearrangement links TRBV20-1 to TRBJ2-5; D unclear. Germline V gene data show CDR1 as DFQATT and CDR2 as SNEGSKA (reference sequence). Trimming cost V 6 bases and J 5 bases, with 10 bases left between them. The CDR3 covers 11 residues. The CDR3 DNA sequence: TGCAGTGCGGTCACTCGGGAGACCCAGTACTTC. Protein: CSAVTRETQYF.

This chain uses TRBV7-2 with TRBJ2-5, with 11 bases fitting TRBD1. This CDR3 has 15 amino acids. CDR1 is SGHTA, CDR2 FQGNSA, per germline. V lost 5 bases, J lost 4 bases, and 6 bases stayed unmatched. The CDR3 here is CASSPQGTGGETQYF. In nucleotides, the CDR3 is TGTGCCAGCAGCCCCCAAGGGACAGGGGGAGAGACCCAGTACTTC.

This clone was found once. The V call is TRBV6-5, the J call TRBJ2-1, with D possibly being TRBD2 (6 bases). Germline lookup yields CDR1 MNHEY and CDR2 SVGAGI. The CDR3 length is 15 residues. V lost 2 bases to trimming and J lost 6 bases, with 14 bases between them. The CDR3 is CASSYNGGGSNEQFF. CDR3 bases: TGTGCCAGCAGTTACAACGGGGGAGGATCCAATGAGCAGTTCTTC.

The rearrangement joins TRBV19 to TRBJ2-5, with 9 bases lining up with TRBD2. CDR1 and CDR2 from the germline V gene are LNHDA and SQIVND (reference sequence). The CDR3 loop spans 14 amino acids. Trimming removed 4 bases from V and 4 bases from J; junction bases left unmatched: 4. CDR3 loop: CASSTLAGVETQYF. The CDR3 DNA reads as TGTGCCAGTAGTACACTAGCGGGCGTAGAGACCCAGTACTTC.

This rearrangement joins TRBV2 to TRBJ2-1, with 8 nucleotides matching TRBD2. Germline V CDR1 and CDR2: SNHLY, FYNNEI. This CDR3 contains 13 residues. V was clipped by 2 bases and J by 16 bases; unmatched bases: 10. The CDR3 sequence is CASSEREGREDFF. DNA for the CDR3: TGTGCCAGCAGTGAACGGGAGGGCAGGGAGGACTTCTTC.